This T cell receptor beta chain was documented in a study of regulatory T cells. General observations from the study: In CD3G-deficient patients, conventional CD4+ T cells were enriched for hydrophobic CDR3 residues at positions 6 and 7.

The CDR3 runs 18 residues. The PCR used 52 TRBV and 13 TRBJ primers. The table came from immunoSEQ multiplex PCR; TCRdb's copy has only in-frame clones and leaves some out. Of about 18,000 clones listed, 80% to 90% are singletons. About this clone itself: Its matching antigen is unknown.

The V call is TRBV1, the J call TRBJ1-1; TRBD1 is taken as the D call from the table, unchecked against the DNA. TRBV1 is designated a pseudogene. The source of this sequence is a person aged 30 to 39 with CD3G deficiency. Source material: conventional CD4+ T cells sorted from blood. Here the CDR3 DNA reads TGCACCAGCAGCCAACTTACCGGGACAGGGAAGGGGAACACTGAAGCTTTCTTT. Its protein is CTSSQLTGTGKGNTEAFF.